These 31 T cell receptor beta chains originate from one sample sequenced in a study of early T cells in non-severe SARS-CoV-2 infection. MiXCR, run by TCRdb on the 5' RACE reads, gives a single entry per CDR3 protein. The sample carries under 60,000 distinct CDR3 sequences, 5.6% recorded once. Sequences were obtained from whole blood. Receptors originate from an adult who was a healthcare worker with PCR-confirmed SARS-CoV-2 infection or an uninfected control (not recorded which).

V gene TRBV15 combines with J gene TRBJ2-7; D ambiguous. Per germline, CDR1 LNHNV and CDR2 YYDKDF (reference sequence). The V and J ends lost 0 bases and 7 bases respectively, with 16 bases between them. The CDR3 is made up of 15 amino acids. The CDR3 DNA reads TGTGCCACCAGCAGAGATTATTCTTCCGCTCGGGAGCAGTACTTC. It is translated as CATSRDYSSAREQYF.

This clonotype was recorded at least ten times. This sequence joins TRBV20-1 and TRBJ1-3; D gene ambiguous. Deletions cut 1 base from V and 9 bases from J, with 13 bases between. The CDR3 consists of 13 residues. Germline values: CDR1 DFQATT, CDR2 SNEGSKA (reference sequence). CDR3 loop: CSARAGPIGTIYF. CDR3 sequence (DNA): TGCAGTGCTAGAGCCGGACCGATAGGCACCATATATTTT.

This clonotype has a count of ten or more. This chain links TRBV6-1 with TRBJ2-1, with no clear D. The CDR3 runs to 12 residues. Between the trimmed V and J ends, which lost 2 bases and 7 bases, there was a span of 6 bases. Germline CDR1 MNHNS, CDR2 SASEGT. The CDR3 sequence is CASSETFNEQFF. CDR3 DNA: TGTGCCAGCAGTGAAACATTTAATGAGCAGTTCTTC.

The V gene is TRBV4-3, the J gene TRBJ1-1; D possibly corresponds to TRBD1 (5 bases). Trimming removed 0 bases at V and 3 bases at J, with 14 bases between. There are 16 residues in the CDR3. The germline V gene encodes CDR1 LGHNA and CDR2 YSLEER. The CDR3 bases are TGCGCCAGCAGCCAAGACCTGACGGGGGAGGACACTGAAGCTTTCTTT. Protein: CASSQDLTGEDTEAFF.

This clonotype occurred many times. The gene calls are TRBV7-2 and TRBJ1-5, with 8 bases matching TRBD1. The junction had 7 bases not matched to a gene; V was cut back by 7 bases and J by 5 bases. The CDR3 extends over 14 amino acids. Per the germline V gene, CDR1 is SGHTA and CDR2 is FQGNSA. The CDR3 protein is CASTEDRVHQPQHF. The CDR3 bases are TGTGCCAGCACCGAGGACAGGGTTCATCAGCCCCAGCATTTT.

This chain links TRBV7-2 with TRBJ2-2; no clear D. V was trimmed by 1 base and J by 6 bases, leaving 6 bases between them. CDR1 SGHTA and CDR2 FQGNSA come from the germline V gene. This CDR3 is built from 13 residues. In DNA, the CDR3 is TGTGCCAGCAGCTTAGTGCCCCCCGGGGAGCTGTTTTTT. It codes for CASSLVPPGELFF.

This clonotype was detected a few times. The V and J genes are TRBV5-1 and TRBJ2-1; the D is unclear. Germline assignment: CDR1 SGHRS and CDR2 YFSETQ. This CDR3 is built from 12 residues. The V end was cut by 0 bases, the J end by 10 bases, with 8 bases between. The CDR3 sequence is CASSLEGIEQFF. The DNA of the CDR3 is TGCGCCAGCAGCTTGGAAGGGATAGAGCAGTTCTTC.

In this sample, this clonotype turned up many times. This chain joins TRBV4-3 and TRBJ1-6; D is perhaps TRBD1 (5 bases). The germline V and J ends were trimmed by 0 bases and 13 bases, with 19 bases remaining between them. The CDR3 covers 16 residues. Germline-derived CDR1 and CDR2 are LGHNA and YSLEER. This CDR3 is CASSQDWGRAQFPLHF. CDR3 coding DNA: TGCGCCAGCAGCCAAGATTGGGGCAGGGCCCAATTCCCCCTCCACTTT.

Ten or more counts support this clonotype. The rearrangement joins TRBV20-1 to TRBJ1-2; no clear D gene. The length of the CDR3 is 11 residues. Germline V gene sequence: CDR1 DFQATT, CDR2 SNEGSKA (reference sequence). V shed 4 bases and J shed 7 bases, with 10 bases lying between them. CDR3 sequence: CSATGSGGYTF. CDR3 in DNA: TGCAGTGCTACGGGCAGCGGTGGCTACACCTTC.

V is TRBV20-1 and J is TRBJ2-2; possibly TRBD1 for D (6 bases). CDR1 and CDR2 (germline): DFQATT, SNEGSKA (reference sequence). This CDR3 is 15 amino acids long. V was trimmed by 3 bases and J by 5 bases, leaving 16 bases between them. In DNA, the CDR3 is TGCAGTGCTAGGGCTCCCGGGACACCTACCGGGGAGCTGTTTTTT. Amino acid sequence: CSARAPGTPTGELFF.

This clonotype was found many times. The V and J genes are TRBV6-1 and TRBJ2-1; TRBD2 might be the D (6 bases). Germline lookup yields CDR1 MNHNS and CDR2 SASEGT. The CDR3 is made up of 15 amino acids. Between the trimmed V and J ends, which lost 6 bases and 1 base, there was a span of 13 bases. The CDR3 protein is CASSRRGRSYNEQFF. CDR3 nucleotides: TGTGCCAGCAGCAGGCGGGGACGGTCCTACAATGAGCAGTTCTTC.

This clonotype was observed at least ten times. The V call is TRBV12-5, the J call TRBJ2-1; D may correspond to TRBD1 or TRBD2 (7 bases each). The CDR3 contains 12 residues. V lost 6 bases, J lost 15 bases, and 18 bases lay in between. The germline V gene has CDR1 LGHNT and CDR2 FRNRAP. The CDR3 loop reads CASGPDSGGVFF. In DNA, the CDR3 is TGTGCTAGTGGCCCGGACTCAGGGGGGGTGTTCTTC.

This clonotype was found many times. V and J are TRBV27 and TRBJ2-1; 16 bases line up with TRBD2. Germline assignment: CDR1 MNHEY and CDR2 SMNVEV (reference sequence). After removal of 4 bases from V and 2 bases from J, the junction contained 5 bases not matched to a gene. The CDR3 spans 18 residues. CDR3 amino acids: CASSWLGLAGGTYNEQFF. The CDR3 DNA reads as TGTGCCAGCAGTTGGCTGGGACTAGCGGGAGGGACCTACAATGAGCAGTTCTTC.

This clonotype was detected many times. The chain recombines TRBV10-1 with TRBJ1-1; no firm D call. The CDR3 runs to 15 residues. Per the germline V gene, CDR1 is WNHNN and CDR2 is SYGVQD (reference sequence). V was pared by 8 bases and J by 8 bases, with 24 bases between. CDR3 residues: CASGPRWVGPPEAFF. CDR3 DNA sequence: TGCGCCAGCGGCCCCCGGTGGGTTGGTCCCCCCGAAGCTTTCTTT.

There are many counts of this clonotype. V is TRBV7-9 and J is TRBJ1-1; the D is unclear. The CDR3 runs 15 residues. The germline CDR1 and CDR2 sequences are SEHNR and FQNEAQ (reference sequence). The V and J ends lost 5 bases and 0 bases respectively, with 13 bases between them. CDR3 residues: CASSIRRSMNTEAFF. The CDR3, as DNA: TGTGCCAGCAGCATCCGCAGGAGCATGAACACTGAAGCTTTCTTT.

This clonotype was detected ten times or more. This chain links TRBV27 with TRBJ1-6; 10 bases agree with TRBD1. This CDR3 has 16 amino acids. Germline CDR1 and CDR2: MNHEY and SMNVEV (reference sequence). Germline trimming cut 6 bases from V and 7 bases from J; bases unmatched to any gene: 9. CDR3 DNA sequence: TGTGCCAGCAGAATTGACAGGGGGCCCCTCAATTCACCCCTCCACTTT. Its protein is CASRIDRGPLNSPLHF.

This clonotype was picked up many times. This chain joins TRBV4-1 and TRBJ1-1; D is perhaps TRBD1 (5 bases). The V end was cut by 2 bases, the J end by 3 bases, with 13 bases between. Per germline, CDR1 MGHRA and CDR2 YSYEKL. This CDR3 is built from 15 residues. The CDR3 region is CASSQQGLGDTEAFF. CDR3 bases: TGCGCCAGCAGCCAACAGGGACTTGGGGACACTGAAGCTTTCTTT.

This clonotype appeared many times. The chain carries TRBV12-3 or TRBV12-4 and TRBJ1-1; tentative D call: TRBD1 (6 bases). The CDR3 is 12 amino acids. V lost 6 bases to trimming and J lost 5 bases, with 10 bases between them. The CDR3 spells CASSRGRTEAFF. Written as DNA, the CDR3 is TGTGCCAGCAGCAGGGGACGAACTGAAGCTTTCTTT.

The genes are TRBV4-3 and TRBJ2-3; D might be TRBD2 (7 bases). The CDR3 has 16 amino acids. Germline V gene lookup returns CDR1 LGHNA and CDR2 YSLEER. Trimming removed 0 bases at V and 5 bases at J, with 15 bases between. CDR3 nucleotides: TGCGCCAGCAGCCAAGAGGATAACAGGGAGGGAGATACGCAGTATTTT. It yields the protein CASSQEDNREGDTQYF.

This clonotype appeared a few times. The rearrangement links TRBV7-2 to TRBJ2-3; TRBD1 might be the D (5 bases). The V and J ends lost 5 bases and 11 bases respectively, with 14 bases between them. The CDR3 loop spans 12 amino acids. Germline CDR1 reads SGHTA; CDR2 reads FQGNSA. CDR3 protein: CASSLLGVGQYF. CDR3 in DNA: TGTGCCAGCAGCCTCTTAGGGGTGGGGCAGTATTTT.

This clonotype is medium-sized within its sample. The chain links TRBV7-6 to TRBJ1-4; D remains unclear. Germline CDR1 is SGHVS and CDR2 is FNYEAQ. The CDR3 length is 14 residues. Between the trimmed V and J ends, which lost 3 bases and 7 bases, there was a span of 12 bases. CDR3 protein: CASSLNQQGEKLFF. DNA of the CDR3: TGTGCCAGCAGCTTGAACCAGCAAGGTGAAAAACTGTTTTTT. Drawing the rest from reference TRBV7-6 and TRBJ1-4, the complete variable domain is GAGVSQSPRYKVTKRGQDVALRCDPISGHVSLYWYRQALGQGPEFLTYFNYEAQQDKSGLPNDRFSAERPEGSISTLTIQRTEQRDSAMYRCASSLNQQGEKLFFGSGTQLSVL.

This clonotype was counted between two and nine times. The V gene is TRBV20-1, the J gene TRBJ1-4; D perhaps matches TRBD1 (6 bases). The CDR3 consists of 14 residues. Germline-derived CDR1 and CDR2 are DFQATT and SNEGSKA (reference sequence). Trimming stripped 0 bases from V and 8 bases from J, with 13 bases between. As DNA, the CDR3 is TGCAGTGCTAGAGAGTACAGGGCCGACGAAAAACTGTTTTTT. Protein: CSAREYRADEKLFF.

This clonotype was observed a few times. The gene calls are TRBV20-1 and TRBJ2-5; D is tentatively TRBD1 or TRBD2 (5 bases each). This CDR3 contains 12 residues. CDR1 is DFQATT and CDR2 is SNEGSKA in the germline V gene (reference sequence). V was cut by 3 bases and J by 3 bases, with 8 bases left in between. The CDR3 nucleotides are TGCAGTGCTAGTGGGGGAAAAGAGACCCAGTACTTC. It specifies CSASGGKETQYF.

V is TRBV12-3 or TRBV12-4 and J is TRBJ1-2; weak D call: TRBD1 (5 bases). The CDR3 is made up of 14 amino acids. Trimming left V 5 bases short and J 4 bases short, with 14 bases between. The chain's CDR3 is CASSPGTRTYGYTF. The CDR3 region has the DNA TGTGCCAGCAGTCCGGGGACCCGGACCTATGGCTACACCTTC.

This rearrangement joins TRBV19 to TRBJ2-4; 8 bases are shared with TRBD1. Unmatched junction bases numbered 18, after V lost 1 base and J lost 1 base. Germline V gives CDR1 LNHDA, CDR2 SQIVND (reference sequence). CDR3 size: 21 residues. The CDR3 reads CASSIGGAAGGLNPAKNIQYF. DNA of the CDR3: TGTGCCAGTAGTATAGGAGGCGCTGCAGGGGGCTTGAATCCGGCCAAAAACATTCAGTACTTC.

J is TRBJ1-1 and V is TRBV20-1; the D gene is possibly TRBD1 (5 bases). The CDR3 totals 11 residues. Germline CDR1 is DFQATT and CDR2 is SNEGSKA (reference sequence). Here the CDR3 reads CGFGGYTEAFF. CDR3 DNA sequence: TGCGGTTTCGGGGGATACACTGAAGCTTTCTTT.

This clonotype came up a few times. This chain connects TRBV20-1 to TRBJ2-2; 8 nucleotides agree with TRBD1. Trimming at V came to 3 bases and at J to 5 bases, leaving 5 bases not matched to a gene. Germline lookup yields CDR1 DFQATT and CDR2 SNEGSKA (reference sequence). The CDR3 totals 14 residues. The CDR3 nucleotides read TGCAGTGCTAGGCACAGGGGGAGGACCGGGGAGCTGTTTTTT. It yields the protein CSARHRGRTGELFF.

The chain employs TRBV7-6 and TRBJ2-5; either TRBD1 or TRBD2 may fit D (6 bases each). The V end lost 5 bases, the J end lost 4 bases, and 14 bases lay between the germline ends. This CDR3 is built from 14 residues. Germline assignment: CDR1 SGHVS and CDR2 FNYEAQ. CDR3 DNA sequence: TGTGCCAGCAGCGACGGGGGCGGTGGAGAGACCCAGTACTTC. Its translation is CASSDGGGGETQYF.

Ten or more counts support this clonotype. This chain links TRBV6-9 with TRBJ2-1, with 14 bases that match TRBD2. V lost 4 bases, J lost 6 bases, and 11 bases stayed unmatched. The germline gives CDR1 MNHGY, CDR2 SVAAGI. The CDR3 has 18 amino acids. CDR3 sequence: CASSSGTSGSNCCNEQFF. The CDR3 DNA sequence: TGTGCCAGCAGTTCCGGGACTAGCGGGAGTAATTGTTGCAATGAGCAGTTCTTC.

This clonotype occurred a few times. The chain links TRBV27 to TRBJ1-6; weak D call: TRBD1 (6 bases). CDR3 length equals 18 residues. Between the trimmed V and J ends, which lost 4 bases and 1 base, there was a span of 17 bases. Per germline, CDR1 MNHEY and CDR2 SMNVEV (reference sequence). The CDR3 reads CASSWGGSGWSYNSPLHF. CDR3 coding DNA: TGTGCCAGCAGTTGGGGGGGCTCCGGTTGGTCCTATAATTCACCCCTCCACTTT.

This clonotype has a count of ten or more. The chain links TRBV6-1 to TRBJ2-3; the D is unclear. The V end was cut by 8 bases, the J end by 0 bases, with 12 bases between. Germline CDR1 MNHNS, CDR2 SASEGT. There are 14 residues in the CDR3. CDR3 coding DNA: TGTGCCAGCTCTTTCGGTCGCAGCACAGATACGCAGTATTTT. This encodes CASSFGRSTDTQYF.